This TCR beta chain was captured in a study of cytomegalovirus exposure and HLA in healthy donors. Across the study: Of all 370 or so donors who were genotyped, roughly 81% belonged to the Caucasian-associated ancestry cluster.

A word on this clone: Its target is not known.

The CDR3 extends over 13 amino acids. The ends were cut back, 3 bases at V and 7 bases at J, with 10 bases in the middle. The germline V gene encodes CDR1 SNHLY and CDR2 FYNNEI. Use of 60 Vbeta and 13 Jbeta primers characterized the PCR. Only in-frame clones appear in the TCRdb table, and some are missing; sequencing was by immunoSEQ multiplex PCR. The sample lists under 200,000 clones, less than 80% seen once, with approximately 0.7% in the top ten. Donors had nominal health at sampling but likely had unrecorded immune exposures. Study-wide results and limits: Association with HLA alleles at 0.05 false discovery rate was found for around 17,000 TCR beta sequences in a later analysis.

The sequence derives from a woman aged 40 to 50 in good health and CMV-seronegative. The sequencing input was PBMCs. The chain has TRBV2 and TRBJ2-4, with no clear D. The CDR3 spells CASSEEFSNIQYF. CDR3 in DNA: TGTGCCAGCAGTGAGGAGTTCAGCAACATTCAGTACTTC.